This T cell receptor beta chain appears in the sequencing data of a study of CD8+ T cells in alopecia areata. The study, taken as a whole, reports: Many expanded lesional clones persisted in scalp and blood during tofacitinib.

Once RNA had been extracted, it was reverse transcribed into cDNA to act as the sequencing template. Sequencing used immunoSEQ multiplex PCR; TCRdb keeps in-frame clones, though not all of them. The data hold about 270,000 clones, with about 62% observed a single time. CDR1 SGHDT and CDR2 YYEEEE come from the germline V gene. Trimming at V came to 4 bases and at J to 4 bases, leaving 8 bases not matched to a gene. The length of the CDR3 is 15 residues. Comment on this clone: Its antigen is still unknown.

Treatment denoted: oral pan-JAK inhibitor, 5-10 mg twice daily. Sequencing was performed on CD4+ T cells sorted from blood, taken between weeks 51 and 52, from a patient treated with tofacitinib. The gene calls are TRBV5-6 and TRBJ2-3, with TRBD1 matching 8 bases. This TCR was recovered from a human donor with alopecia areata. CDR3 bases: TGTGCCAGCAGCACCGGACAGGGAGCCTCAGATACGCAGTATTTT. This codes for CASSTGQGASDTQYF.